This is a list of T cell receptor beta chains from one sample in a study of T cell responses to AZD1222 COVID-19 vaccine. The repertoire was sequenced with immunoSEQ multiplex PCR; TCRdb's copy has only in-frame clones and lacks some. The sample has some 150,000 clones; about 88% are singletons. The sample in question was peripheral blood, obtained 28 days after the second AZD1222 dose. The source is an adult who received the AZD1222 COVID-19 vaccine. CDR3s include the opening cysteine and the closing phenylalanine or tryptophan. D genes are given only for firm matches. Expanded clones are given a class, and other clones once, few, many or no size at all.

CDR3 DNA | CDR3 protein | D gene | J gene | clone size | V gene
TGTGCTACAGAGAAAGAGGGGGGGGCAGGAGGCTACACCTTC | CATEKEGGAGGYTF | NA | TRBJ1-2 | NA | TRBV6-5
TGTGCCAGTAGAGTATTGGCCGGGACCGGAGACACTGAAGCTTTCTTT | CASRVLAGTGDTEAFF | NA | TRBJ1-1 | NA | TRBV19
TGTGCCAGCAGTGAAGCAGTACAGGTCGTGAAGCAGTACTTC | CASSEAVQVVKQYF | NA | TRBJ2-7 | NA | TRBV2
TGTGCCAGCAGCTTTGGGCTAGCGGGGGCCAAGCAGTATTTT | CASSFGLAGAKQYF | TRBD2 | TRBJ2-3 | NA | TRBV7-2
TGTGCCAGTCACAGGGGTCAGCAAGAGACCCAGTACTTC | CASHRGQQETQYF | TRBD1 | TRBJ2-5 | NA | TRBV18
TGCGCCAGCAGTGGCTATAGGGACACTGAAGCTTTCTTT | CASSGYRDTEAFF | NA | TRBJ1-1 | NA | TRBV10-1
TGTGCCAGCAGCTCGGGACTAGACCCTAACGAGCAGTACTTC | CASSSGLDPNEQYF | TRBD2 | TRBJ2-7 | NA | TRBV7-2
TGTGCCTGGAGTGTAGGCTCCAGCACAGATACGCAGTATTTT | CAWSVGSSTDTQYF | NA | TRBJ2-3 | NA | TRBV30
TGTGCCATGAGAACAGGGATGCAGTTCACAGATACGCAGTATTTT | CAMRTGMQFTDTQYF | NA | TRBJ2-3 | once | TRBV10-3
TGCAGCGTTGGACTAGCGGGAGCGATCTCCTACAATGAGCAGTTCTTC | CSVGLAGAISYNEQFF | TRBD2 | TRBJ2-1 | NA | TRBV29-1
TGCGCCAGCAGCCCGAGACCGGGGGGAGGTGCCGATACGCAGTATTTT | CASSPRPGGGADTQYF | TRBD2 | TRBJ2-3 | NA | TRBV5-1
TGTGCCAGCAGCTACGGGGGGGAAAACACCGGGGAGCTGTTTTTT | CASSYGGENTGELFF | TRBD2 | TRBJ2-2 | NA | TRBV11-3
TGTGCCAGCTCCCAACAAGGACTAGCGGGGAACACCGGGGAGCTGTTTTTT | CASSQQGLAGNTGELFF | TRBD2 | TRBJ2-2 | NA | TRBV18
TGCAGCGTTGGGACGGGACAGGGGGCTCGTTATGGCTACACCTTC | CSVGTGQGARYGYTF | TRBD1 | TRBJ1-2 | NA | TRBV29-1
TGTGCCAGCAGGAGAGGAGGGGTCACCTACAATGAGCAGTTCTTC | CASRRGGVTYNEQFF | NA | TRBJ2-1 | NA | TRBV21-1
TGTGCCAGTAGAGAGGGGGATCAGCCCCAGCATTTT | CASREGDQPQHF | NA | TRBJ1-5 | NA | TRBV6-6
TGTGCCAGCAGCTTAGGGACTGGGCAGTCCACCCAGTACTTC | CASSLGTGQSTQYF | NA | TRBJ2-5 | NA | TRBV7-8
TGCGCCAGCAGCCAAGATTCCGGGACAGCCTATCACACTGAAGCTTTCTTT | CASSQDSGTAYHTEAFF | TRBD1 | TRBJ1-1 | NA | TRBV4-1
TGTGCCAGCAGCCGGGACAGGGGGCAGTACTTC | CASSRDRGQYF | TRBD1 | TRBJ2-7 | NA | TRBV7-9
TGTGCCAGCAGTTACTCTAGACAGGGTTTGGCCGGGGAGCTGTTTTTT | CASSYSRQGLAGELFF | TRBD1 | TRBJ2-2 | NA | TRBV6-5
TGTGCCAGTTATAGGGGGTTATCCTATAATTCACCCCTCCACTTT | CASYRGLSYNSPLHF | NA | TRBJ1-6 | NA | TRBV28
TGTGCCAGCAGCGTAGATACTGGGGTGGAGACCCAGTACTTC | CASSVDTGVETQYF | NA | TRBJ2-5 | NA | TRBV9
TGTGCCAGCAGCCCCGAAACAGAGGTCACTGAAGCTTTCTTT | CASSPETEVTEAFF | NA | TRBJ1-1 | NA | TRBV11-1
TGTGCCAGCAGCACTACGACAGGGGAGCCCCAGCATTTT | CASSTTTGEPQHF | TRBD1 | TRBJ1-5 | NA | TRBV7-3